The entry below describes one T cell receptor (beta chain). The CDR3 length is 15 residues. Germline V gene data show CDR1 as SGHNT and CDR2 as YENEEA. V shed 0 bases and J shed 1 base, with 9 bases lying between them. This sample was taken from a study of OX40 agonist ivuxolimab in advanced cancers. Repertoires were generated with immunoSEQ multiplex PCR, while TCRdb's copy carries only in-frame clones and drops some. The data contain about 50,000 clones, 70% to 90% of them singletons. Blood samples were obtained at baseline, cycle 4 day 1, and cycle 7 day 1. The clonotype was recovered from an adult with an advanced solid tumor such as melanoma, head and neck, liver or kidney cancer. The V and J genes are TRBV11-3 and TRBJ2-5, with D tentatively TRBD2 (5 bases). Sequenced material: CD4+ or CD8+ T cells sorted from blood, taken in a trial of the OX40 agonist ivuxolimab. CDR3 sequence reads: CASSLDSESQETQYF. CDR3 DNA: TGTGCCAGCAGCTTAGATAGCGAAAGCCAAGAGACCCAGTACTTC.